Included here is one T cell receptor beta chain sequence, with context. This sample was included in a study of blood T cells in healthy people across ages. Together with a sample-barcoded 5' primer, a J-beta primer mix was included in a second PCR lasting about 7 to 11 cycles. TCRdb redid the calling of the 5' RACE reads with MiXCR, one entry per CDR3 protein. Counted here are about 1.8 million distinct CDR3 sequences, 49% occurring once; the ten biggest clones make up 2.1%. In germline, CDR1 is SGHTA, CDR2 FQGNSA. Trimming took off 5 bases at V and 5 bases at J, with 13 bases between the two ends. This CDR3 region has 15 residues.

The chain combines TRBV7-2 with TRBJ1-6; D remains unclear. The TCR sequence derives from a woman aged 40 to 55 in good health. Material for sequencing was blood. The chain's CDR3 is CASSPAASDNSPLHF. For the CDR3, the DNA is TGTGCCAGCAGCCCAGCGGCCTCGGATAATTCACCCCTCCACTTT.